The 27 T cell receptor beta chains below all came from one sample that was sequenced in a study of blood T cells in healthy people across ages (dated by TCRdb to the mid-2010s). The library was generated by 5' RACE. TCRdb shows the sequencer as Illumina HiSeq 2500. The second PCR ran for about 6 to 12 cycles and used a J-beta primer mix along with a sample-barcoded 5' primer. The public sequencing data were trimmed at Q25 with fastp and processed into clonotypes with MiXCR by TCRdb, which kept only in-frame beta chains. Rows with a matching CDR3 protein are joined into one entry that keeps the most common DNA and genes. In this sample the table shows under 800,000 distinct CDR3 sequences, around 21% of which occur a single time. Jointly, the top ten make up 3.5% to 4% of the sample. Material: blood. These receptors were taken from a man between 65 and 80 years old in good health.

This clonotype was recorded at least ten times. This chain joins TRBV4-3 and TRBJ1-2, with TRBD1 matching 7 bases. J gave up 4 bases and V 1 base, and 6 bases lay outside the gene matches. The CDR3 runs to 15 residues. CDR1 and CDR2 from the germline V gene are LGHNA and YSLEER. CDR3 bases: TGCGCCAGCAGCCAAGTCGGAGGACAGGTCTATGGCTACACCTTC. It specifies CASSQVGGQVYGYTF.

The chain employs TRBV7-9 and TRBJ1-1; the D is unclear. The CDR3 is 14 residues long. Deletions cut 2 bases from V and 4 bases from J, with 11 bases between. Per germline, CDR1 SEHNR and CDR2 FQNEAQ (reference sequence). The CDR3 region has the DNA TGTGCCAGCAGCTTAATGGGTGGAGCCACTGAAGCTTTCTTT. It codes for CASSLMGGATEAFF.

The V gene is TRBV7-8, the J gene TRBJ2-7, with D hard to call. The CDR3 is 13 amino acids. Germline values: CDR1 SGHVS, CDR2 FQNEAQ. Trimming stripped 4 bases from V and 3 bases from J, with 10 bases between. The CDR3 reads CASSSPSNYEQYF. DNA for the CDR3: TGTGCCAGCAGCTCCCCCAGCAACTACGAGCAGTACTTC.

The V gene is TRBV28, the J gene TRBJ2-7, with a possible D match to TRBD2 (5 bases). This CDR3 region has 14 residues. V was trimmed by 6 bases and J by 1 base, leaving 13 bases between them. The germline gives CDR1 MDHEN, CDR2 SYDVKM. This CDR3 reads CASRSRSGSYEQYF. In nucleotides, the CDR3 is TGTGCCAGCAGATCGCGGAGCGGATCCTACGAGCAGTACTTC.

For this clonotype: Sequence at one end of the junction differs from germline and may be a read error. V is TRBV10-3 and J is TRBJ2-1; 13 bases align to TRBD2. Germline V gives CDR1 ENHRY, CDR2 SYGVKD. The CDR3 has 17 amino acids. CDR3 DNA: TGTGCCGTCAGTGATCTGCGGGGGACTAGCGGGACGAATGAGCAGTTCTTC. Translated, it gives CAVSDLRGTSGTNEQFF.

V usage is TRBV2 and J usage is TRBJ1-2, with D unresolved. The V gene lost 5 bases and the J gene lost 7 bases, with 8 bases spanning the gap. The CDR3 consists of 11 residues. Germline values: CDR1 SNHLY, CDR2 FYNNEI. CDR3 in amino acids: CASSIEVGYTF. The DNA of the CDR3 is TGTGCCAGCAGTATTGAGGTTGGCTACACCTTC.

This clonotype has a count of ten or more. V gene TRBV12-3 or TRBV12-4 combines with J gene TRBJ2-2; D perhaps matches TRBD1 (6 bases). The germline V and J ends were trimmed by 7 bases and 6 bases, with 9 bases remaining between them. CDR3 size: 12 residues. The CDR3 here is CASKQGPGELFF. DNA of the CDR3: TGTGCCAGCAAACAGGGCCCCGGGGAGCTGTTTTTT.

In the case of this clonotype: At one of its ends the junction is not consistent with the germline gene, which may arise from a read error. This sequence joins TRBV14 and TRBJ2-1; TRBD2 agrees at 9 bases. Germline V gives CDR1 SGHDN, CDR2 FVKESK. The CDR3 contains 15 residues. CDR3: CASSVLAGTYNEQFF. In nucleotides, the CDR3 is TGTGCCAGCAGCGTCCTAGCGGGGACCTACAACGAGCAGTTCTTC. Variable domain in full (rest from reference TRBV14 and TRBJ2-1): EAGVTQFPSHSVIEKGQTVTLRCDPISGHDNLYWYRRVMGKEIKFLLHFVKESKQDESGMPNNRFLAERTGGTYSTLKVQPAELEDSGVYFCASSVLAGTYNEQFFGPGTRLTVL.

The chain joins TRBV20-1 to TRBJ2-7; D call uncertain. Trimming removed 1 base at V and 3 bases at J, with 13 bases between. Looked up from germline, CDR1 is DFQATT and CDR2 is SNEGSKA (reference sequence). The length of the CDR3 is 14 residues. CDR3 nucleotides: TGCAGTGCTAGAGGCTCCAGCGCATTCTACGAGCAGTACTTC. Protein sequence: CSARGSSAFYEQYF.

The chain has TRBV2 and TRBJ2-2; TRBD2 agrees at 7 bases. The CDR3 covers 15 residues. V dropped 4 bases and J dropped 2; count of bases not matched to a gene: 4. CDR1 SNHLY and CDR2 FYNNEI come from the germline V gene. The CDR3 here is CASSGRGSNTGELFF. Written as DNA, the CDR3 is TGTGCCAGCAGTGGGCGGGGGTCTAACACCGGGGAGCTGTTTTTT. Drawing the rest from reference TRBV2 and TRBJ2-2, the complete variable domain is EPEVTQTPSHQVTQMGQEVILRCVPISNHLYFYWYRQILGQKVEFLVSFYNNEISEKSEIFDDQFSVERPDGSNFTLKIRSTKLEDSAMYFCASSGRGSNTGELFFGEGSRLTVL.

The J gene is TRBJ2-1, the V gene TRBV20-1, with D possibly matching TRBD1 (6 bases). The germline V gene has CDR1 DFQATT and CDR2 SNEGSKA (reference sequence). Trimming pared 1 base from V and 4 bases from J, leaving 11 bases between. The CDR3 loop spans 14 amino acids. The CDR3, as DNA: TGCAGTGCTAGAGTTAACAGGGAATACAATGAGCAGTTCTTC. Protein sequence: CSARVNREYNEQFF.

J is TRBJ2-7 and V is TRBV4-2; no definite D call. The CDR3 spans 13 residues. Germline V lookup: CDR1 LGHNA, CDR2 YNFKEQ. Trimming took 2 bases from V and 1 from J, leaving 6 bases between them. DNA for the CDR3: TGTGCCAGCAGCCAATGGTTATCCTACGAGCAGTACTTC. Protein product: CASSQWLSYEQYF.

This clonotype has a handful of counts. One end of the junction fails to match germline, which may point to a read error. The CDR3 spells CASSLPGTFSGNTINF. In nucleotides, the CDR3 is TGTGCCAGCAGCCTACCCGGAACCTTCTCTGGAAACACCATAAATTTT. J is TRBJ1-3 and V is TRBV27; no clear D gene. Germline values: CDR1 MNHEY, CDR2 SMNVEV (reference sequence). This CDR3 is built from 16 residues.

With respect to this clonotype: An end of the junction does not agree with germline; a read error may underlie this. The V call is TRBV5-1, the J call TRBJ1-1, with D unclear. CDR1 is SGHRS and CDR2 is YFSETQ in the germline V gene. This CDR3 is 13 amino acids long. CDR3 nucleotide sequence: TGCGCCAGCAGCTTGGAGGAGAACACTGAAGTTTTCTTT. Its protein product is CASSLEENTEVFF.

This clonotype was found a few times. The chain combines TRBV3-1 with TRBJ2-3, with D maybe TRBD1 (6 bases). CDR1 and CDR2 from the germline V gene are LGHDT and YNNKEL (reference sequence). The germline V and J ends were trimmed by 8 bases and 2 bases, with 11 bases remaining between them. The CDR3 has 13 residues. CDR3 bases: TGTGCCAGCGGCCGGGACAACACAGATACGCAGTATTTT. It specifies CASGRDNTDTQYF.

This sequence joins TRBV19 and TRBJ2-5; D remains ambiguous. Per germline, CDR1 LNHDA and CDR2 SQIVND (reference sequence). V lost 6 bases, J lost 1 base, and 15 bases lay in between. There are 15 residues in the CDR3. The CDR3 region is CASRGVGSIQETQYF. The CDR3 nucleotides read TGTGCCAGTAGGGGTGTCGGGTCGATCCAAGAGACCCAGTACTTC.

This chain joins TRBV9 and TRBJ2-3; tentatively, D is TRBD1 or TRBD2 (5 bases each). The V gene's germline CDR1 is SGDLS and CDR2 YYNGEE. V lost 2 bases to trimming and J lost 0 bases, with 10 bases between them. This CDR3 region has 15 residues. CDR3 nucleotides: TGTGCCAGCAGCGTTGGGACGGCGAGCACAGATACGCAGTATTTT. Translation: CASSVGTASTDTQYF.

This clonotype appeared a few times. The chain employs TRBV6-1 and TRBJ1-1; no clear D. Germline-derived CDR1 and CDR2 are MNHNS and SASEGT. The CDR3 has 13 residues. V lost 4 bases to trimming and J lost 2 bases, with 8 bases between them. The CDR3 DNA follows: TGTGCCAGCAGTGCCTACAGAAACACTGAAGCTTTCTTT. It translates to CASSAYRNTEAFF.

The chain carries TRBV5-6 and TRBJ2-7; D not resolved. CDR1 and CDR2 from the germline V gene are SGHDT and YYEEEE. V was pared by 0 bases and J by 3 bases, with 7 bases between. This CDR3 has 13 amino acids. The CDR3 protein is CASSLASHYEQYF. The CDR3 DNA is TGTGCCAGCAGCTTGGCGTCCCACTACGAGCAGTACTTC.

The table lists this clonotype with a few counts. The chain links TRBV4-2 to TRBJ1-3, with D possibly being TRBD1 (6 bases). With 0 bases removed from V and 7 bases from J, the gap between germline ends came to 13 bases. The CDR3 contains 15 residues. The germline CDR1 and CDR2 sequences are LGHNA and YNFKEQ. This CDR3 is CASSQDWGRSNTIYF. The CDR3 DNA follows: TGTGCCAGCAGCCAAGATTGGGGGCGCTCGAACACCATATATTTT.

The J gene is TRBJ1-1, the V gene TRBV9; the D is unclear. V was clipped by 4 bases and J by 1 base, with 14 bases between them. Germline lookup yields CDR1 SGDLS and CDR2 YYNGEE. The CDR3 covers 15 residues. CDR3 coding DNA: TGTGCCAGCAGCCCTAGCGGAGGCGGGAACACTGAAGCTTTCTTT. Translation: CASSPSGGGNTEAFF. The full variable domain, with the rest looked up from reference TRBV9 and TRBJ1-1, is DSGVTQTPKHLITATGQRVTLRCSPRSGDLSVYWYQQSLDQGLQFLIQYYNGEERAKGNILERFSAQQFPDLHSELNLSSLELGDSALYFCASSPSGGGNTEAFFGQGTRLTVV.

In its sample, this clonotype was seen a few times. This is likely an artifact of a read error, given a far larger clone one base away. The V gene is TRBV3-1, the J gene TRBJ1-1; unclear D gene. CDR3 length equals 13 residues. Germline V gives CDR1 LGHDT, CDR2 YNNKEL (reference sequence). V dropped 1 base and J dropped 1 base, with 4 bases sitting between them. The CDR3 is CASSQGQNTEAFF. Written as DNA, the CDR3 is TGTGCCAGCAGCCAAGGACAGAACACTGAAGCTTTCTTT.

V is TRBV7-9 and J is TRBJ1-6; D is unclear. The CDR3 spans 12 residues. CDR1 is SEHNR and CDR2 is FQNEAQ in the germline V gene (reference sequence). V lost 2 bases to trimming and J lost 12 bases, with 8 bases between them. In nucleotides, the CDR3 is TGTGCCAGCAGCTTAACCACAGAACCCCTCCACTTT. Residues: CASSLTTEPLHF.

The chain couples TRBV25-1 to TRBJ1-3; D may be TRBD1 (5 bases). The CDR3 loop spans 15 amino acids. The V end lost 4 bases, the J end lost 2 bases, and 12 bases lay between the germline ends. Germline loops: CDR1 MGHDK, CDR2 SYGVNS. The chain's CDR3 is CASSAPGTPGNTIYF. CDR3 DNA sequence: TGTGCCAGCAGTGCCCCCGGGACGCCTGGAAACACCATATATTTT.

This clonotype was observed a few times. The rearrangement joins TRBV12-3 or TRBV12-4 to TRBJ2-3; D is possibly TRBD2 (5 bases). Trimming left V 5 bases short and J 1 base short, with 13 bases between. This CDR3 has 15 residues. This CDR3 reads CASSASLAGTDTQYF. The CDR3 coding sequence is TGTGCCAGCAGTGCTAGCCTCGCGGGCACAGATACGCAGTATTTT.

In its sample, this clonotype was seen a few times. Here the CDR3 reads CASSQGTALAKNIQYF. DNA for the CDR3: TGTGCCAGCAGCCAAGGGACAGCCCTAGCCAAAAACATTCAGTACTTC. The chain combines TRBV3-1 with TRBJ2-4; D may be TRBD1 (6 bases). CDR1 and CDR2 (germline): LGHDT, YNNKEL (reference sequence). The length of the CDR3 is 16 residues. The V end lost 1 base, the J end lost 0 bases, and 10 bases lay between the germline ends.

This clonotype has only a few counts. The chain has TRBV28 and TRBJ2-5; 8 nucleotides agree with TRBD2. The DNA end is a closer match to TRBJ2-7, so the J assignment may be wrong. Germline lookup yields CDR1 MDHEN and CDR2 SYDVKM. CDR3 length: 14 residues. The CDR3 spells CASSSPGGSYEQYF. CDR3 nucleotides: TGTGCCAGCAGTTCTCCGGGAGGGTCCTACGAGCAGTACTTC.